Described below is a single TCR beta chain sequence and its context. Its antigen is unidentified. Amplified material comprised TCR beta CDR3 regions derived from RNA transcripts. In the first round, RT-PCR was carried out with HTBI primers, and a multiplex PCR formed the second round. MiXCR, run by TCRdb on the multiplex PCR reads, gives a single entry per CDR3 protein. The repertoire has 500,000 to 700,000 distinct CDR3 sequences, over 20% of them found once; the top ten carry approximately 7%. The data stem from a study of Graves' ophthalmopathy and Graves' hyperthyroidism. Across the whole study: At the time of initial diagnosis and before any treatment, peripheral blood was collected.

The germline V gene encodes CDR1 SGHVS and CDR2 FQNEAQ. Trimming removed 5 bases at V and 4 bases at J, with 15 bases between. CDR3 length: 15 residues. Study-wide findings and caveats: A roughly 84% specificity and roughly 90% sensitivity were achieved by a 13-signature model that separated ophthalmopathy from stable hyperthyroidism.

The study excluded patients with other autoimmune diseases, uncontrolled infections, pregnancy or lactation. This sequence originates from a young woman with stable Graves' hyperthyroidism. Some clones in this sample may be carry-over from other donors' samples. Material for sequencing was peripheral blood. This chain links TRBV7-8 with TRBJ1-5, with D perhaps TRBD1 (6 bases). Written as DNA, the CDR3 is TGTGCCAGCAGCCCCAGTAGGGGGATAAATCAGCCCCAGCATTTT. Translated, it gives CASSPSRGINQPQHF.